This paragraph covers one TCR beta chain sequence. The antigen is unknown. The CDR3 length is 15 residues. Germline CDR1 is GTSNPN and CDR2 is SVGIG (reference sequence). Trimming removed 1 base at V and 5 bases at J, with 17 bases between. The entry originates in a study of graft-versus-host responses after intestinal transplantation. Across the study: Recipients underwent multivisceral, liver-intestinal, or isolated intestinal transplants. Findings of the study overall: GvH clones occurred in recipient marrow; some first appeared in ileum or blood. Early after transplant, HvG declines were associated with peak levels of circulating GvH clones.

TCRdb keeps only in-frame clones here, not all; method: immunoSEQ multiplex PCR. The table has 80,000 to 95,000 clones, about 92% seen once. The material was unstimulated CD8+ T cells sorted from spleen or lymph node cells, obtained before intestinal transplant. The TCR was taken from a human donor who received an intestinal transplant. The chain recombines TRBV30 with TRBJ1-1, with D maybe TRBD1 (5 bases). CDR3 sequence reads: CAWSASPDSSTEAFF. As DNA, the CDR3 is TGTGCCTGGAGTGCCTCCCCTGACAGCTCGACTGAAGCTTTCTTT.